This T cell receptor (beta chain) emerged from a study of T cell repertoires in aging, cancer and after chemotherapy. At the level of the study: Clear clonal overlap appeared across healthy donor samples taken over several months to years. Approximately 10 million TCR reads were in the whole dataset. Study observations and caveats: Untreated cancer patients had significantly lower blood TCR diversity than age-matched healthy donors. Rebound thymic output was suggested by rising median generation probability during chemotherapy in each cancer cohort.

The CDR3 is 12 amino acids. Germline assignment: CDR1 SNHLY and CDR2 FYNNEI. Trimming removed 4 bases at V and 2 bases at J, with 6 bases between. Comments on this clonotype: The antigen remains unidentified.

The template was genomic DNA from peripheral blood, not RNA. Rearranged V-D-J TRB sequences were amplified with a mixed TRB-A/B primer pool. TCRdb re-called the multiplex PCR reads through MiXCR, storing one row per CDR3 protein. The sample lists fewer than 6,500 distinct CDR3 sequences; 25% to 30% were seen once. The sequenced material came from blood. The source of this sequence is a human donor in good health. The chain employs TRBV2 and TRBJ2-7; D ambiguous. CDR3: CASSVQAYEQYV. The CDR3 nucleotides are TGTGCCAGCAGTGTTCAGGCCTACGAGCAGTACGTC.